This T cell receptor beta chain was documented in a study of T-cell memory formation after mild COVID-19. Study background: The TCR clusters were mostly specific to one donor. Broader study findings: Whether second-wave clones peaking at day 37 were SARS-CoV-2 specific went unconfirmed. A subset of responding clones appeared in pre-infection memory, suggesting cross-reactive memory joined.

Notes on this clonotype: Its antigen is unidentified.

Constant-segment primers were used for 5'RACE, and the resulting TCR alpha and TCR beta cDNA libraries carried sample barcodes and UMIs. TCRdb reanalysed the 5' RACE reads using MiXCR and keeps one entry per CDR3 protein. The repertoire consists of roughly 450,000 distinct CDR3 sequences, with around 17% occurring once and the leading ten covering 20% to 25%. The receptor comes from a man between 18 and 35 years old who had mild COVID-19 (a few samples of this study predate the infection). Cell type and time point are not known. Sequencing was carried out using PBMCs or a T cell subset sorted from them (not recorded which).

CDR3 loop: CASIRRGTGNQPQHF. In nucleotides, the CDR3 is TGTGCCAGCATTAGGCGGGGAACTGGCAATCAGCCCCAGCATTTT. The chain has TRBV6-1 and TRBJ1-5; D gene ambiguous. V lost 7 bases to trimming and J lost 2 bases, with 15 bases between them. The CDR3 totals 15 residues. Germline loops: CDR1 MNHNS, CDR2 SASEGT.